The 4 T cell receptor beta chains given below trace back to one sample, sequenced in a study of blood T cell repertoires in COVID-19. The protocol was immunoSEQ multiplex PCR, while the TCRdb copy is restricted to in-frame clones and leaves out a portion. The sample includes around 310,000 clones, about 89% seen only once; the top ten take approximately 13%. Material for sequencing was peripheral blood. The origin of the receptors is a woman aged 60-75 years with acute or convalescent COVID-19.

CDR3 sequence: CASSIGGLAGADEQFF. The CDR3 DNA follows: TGTGCCAGTAGTATTGGGGGTCTAGCGGGAGCGGATGAGCAGTTCTTC. J is TRBJ2-1 and V is TRBV19, with 10 bases fitting TRBD2. Per the germline V gene, CDR1 is LNHDA and CDR2 is SQIVND (reference sequence). The J segment lost 8 bases and the V segment lost 3 bases, leaving 10 bases of the junction unmatched. This CDR3 spans 16 amino acids.

DNA for the CDR3: TGCGCCAGCAGCTTTGGCGGGCGGGGTATCACCTACGAGCAGTACTTC. Protein sequence: CASSFGGRGITYEQYF. The J gene is TRBJ2-7, the V gene TRBV5-1, with a possible D match to TRBD2 (6 bases). This CDR3 comprises 16 residues. V shed 2 bases and J shed 2 bases, with 17 bases lying between them. Germline CDR1 SGHRS, CDR2 YFSETQ.

As concerns this clone: The sample has other DNA sequences that encode this CDR3 too. The chain has TRBV12-3 or TRBV12-4 and TRBJ1-5; D is perhaps TRBD1 (6 bases). Deletions cut 4 bases from V and 6 bases from J, with 10 bases between. The CDR3 sequence is 13 residues long. CDR3 in DNA: TGTGCCAGCAGTTCGAGGGGGGGTCAGCCCCAGCATTTT. This sequence encodes CASSSRGGQPQHF.

J is TRBJ2-3 and V is TRBV28; 7 nucleotides line up with TRBD2. The V gene's germline CDR1 is MDHEN and CDR2 SYDVKM. This CDR3 is built from 15 residues. The trim removed 8 bases at V and 2 bases at J, leaving 10 bases unmatched. CDR3 amino acids: CASASGGPFTDTQYF. In DNA, the CDR3 is TGTGCCAGCGCATCGGGGGGACCTTTCACAGATACGCAGTATTTT.